This entry lists 17 T cell receptor beta chains sequenced from one sample in a study of graft-versus-host responses after intestinal transplantation. Generated by immunoSEQ multiplex PCR, the TCRdb table keeps only in-frame clones and is missing some. The profile shows 98,000 or so clones, over 75% of them singletons. Their antigens remain unidentified. Sequenced here: unstimulated CD4+ T cells sorted from spleen or lymph node cells, sampled before intestinal transplant. The source is a human donor who received an intestinal transplant.

The chain uses TRBV29-1 and TRBJ1-1; 8 nucleotides line up with TRBD1. Trimming took 6 bases from V and 4 from J; bases not matched to a gene: 10. Germline CDR1 SQVTM, CDR2 ANQGSEA. CDR3 size: 14 residues. CDR3 nucleotide sequence: TGCAGCGTCGAAACCCGGACAGGGCTCACTGAAGCTTTCTTT. Protein sequence: CSVETRTGLTEAFF.

This chain connects TRBV25-1 to TRBJ1-2, with 11 bases matching TRBD1. The CDR3 covers 15 residues. Trimming took 4 bases from V and 4 from J; bases not matched to a gene: 5. Germline lookup yields CDR1 MGHDK and CDR2 SYGVNS. CDR3 residues: CASSALGQGAYGYTF. The CDR3 DNA is TGTGCCAGCAGTGCCCTCGGACAGGGGGCCTATGGCTACACCTTC.

The rearrangement links TRBV19 to TRBJ2-3; D possibly corresponds to TRBD2 (7 bases). The V and J ends lost 6 bases and 2 bases respectively, with 15 bases between them. The CDR3 contains 15 residues. Germline CDR1 LNHDA, CDR2 SQIVND (reference sequence). Here the CDR3 reads CASREWGGATDTQYF. As DNA, the CDR3 is TGTGCCAGTAGGGAGTGGGGGGGCGCCACAGATACGCAGTATTTT.

This chain uses TRBV6-6 with TRBJ2-5; D is perhaps TRBD1 or TRBD2 (5 bases each). The CDR3 spans 15 residues. The V gene lost 6 bases and the J gene lost 5 bases, with 19 bases spanning the gap. Germline V gene data show CDR1 as MNHNY and CDR2 as SVGAGI (reference sequence). CDR3 nucleotide sequence: TGTGCCAGCAGCCCCTGGGACCCCGTTTGGGAGACCCAGTACTTC. The encoded protein is CASSPWDPVWETQYF.

The J gene is TRBJ2-7, the V gene TRBV7-2, with TRBD2 matching over 13 bases. The CDR3 consists of 15 residues. The V and J ends lost 5 bases and 7 bases, in that order; junction bases with no gene match: 8. From germline, CDR1 is SGHTA and CDR2 FQGNSA. The CDR3, as DNA: TGTGCCAGCAGCACCCGACTAGCGGGAGGTCGGGAGCAGTACTTC. Its translation: CASSTRLAGGREQYF. The variable domain in full, completed from reference TRBV7-2 and TRBJ2-7, reads GAGVSQSPSNKVTEKGKDVELRCDPISGHTALYWYRQSLGQGLEFLIYFQGNSAPDKSGLPSDRFSAERTGGSVSTLTIQRTQQEDSAVYLCASSTRLAGGREQYFGPGTRLTVT.

This CDR3 is CAWPRGTGYGYTF. Here the CDR3 DNA reads TGTGCCTGGCCCCGCGGGACAGGCTATGGCTACACCTTC. This sequence joins TRBV30 and TRBJ1-2; 8 bases are a match to TRBD1. The CDR3 is 13 amino acids. The trim removed 5 bases at V and 4 bases at J, leaving 6 bases unmatched. The V gene's germline CDR1 is GTSNPN and CDR2 SVGIG (reference sequence). The full variable domain, with the rest looked up from reference TRBV30 and TRBJ1-2, is SQTIHQWPATLVQPVGSPLSLECTVEGTSNPNLYWYRQAAGRGLQLLFYSVGIGQISSEVPQNLSASRPQDRQFILSSKKLLLSDSGFYLCAWPRGTGYGYTFGSGTRLTVV.

V gene TRBV28 combines with J gene TRBJ2-7; weak D call: TRBD2 (6 bases). The CDR3 runs to 14 residues. Germline V CDR1 and CDR2: MDHEN, SYDVKM. The V and J ends lost 5 bases and 3 bases respectively, with 14 bases between them. CDR3 in amino acids: CASSPPDYFYEQYF. In nucleotides, the CDR3 is TGTGCCAGCAGTCCGCCGGACTATTTCTACGAGCAGTACTTC.

The chain joins TRBV6-1 to TRBJ1-6; D gene uncertain. Germline V gene lookup returns CDR1 MNHNS and CDR2 SASEGT. The CDR3 extends over 12 amino acids. V dropped 6 bases and J dropped 5 bases, with 5 bases sitting between them. CDR3 region: CASSKNNSPLHF. The CDR3 nucleotides are TGTGCCAGCAGCAAGAATAATTCACCCCTCCACTTT.

The chain carries TRBV18 and TRBJ1-5; no firm D call. V lost 5 bases, J lost 9 bases, and 14 bases lay in between. There are 13 residues in the CDR3. Germline CDR1 reads KGHSH; CDR2 reads LQKENI. The CDR3 loop is CASSVERSGPQHF. The CDR3 DNA follows: TGTGCCAGCTCAGTTGAACGGTCTGGGCCCCAGCATTTT.

The chain recombines TRBV27 with TRBJ1-2; D may be TRBD1 (5 bases). The V gene's germline CDR1 is MNHEY and CDR2 SMNVEV (reference sequence). V shed 4 bases and J shed 8 bases, with 20 bases lying between them. The length of the CDR3 is 15 residues. This CDR3 is CASSSAGTLNGGYTF. CDR3 in DNA: TGTGCCAGCAGTTCGGCCGGGACCCTAAATGGGGGCTACACCTTC.

The V call is TRBV2, the J call TRBJ2-5; D is uncertain. Deletions cut 6 bases from V and 3 bases from J, with 2 bases between. The CDR3 covers 10 residues. Germline V lookup: CDR1 SNHLY, CDR2 FYNNEI. Here the CDR3 reads CASRKETQYF. Written as DNA, the CDR3 is TGTGCCAGCAGAAAAGAGACCCAGTACTTC.

This rearrangement joins TRBV29-1 to TRBJ1-2; D is perhaps TRBD1 (6 bases). Trimming removed 6 bases from V and 8 bases from J, with 25 bases in between. Germline CDR1 reads SQVTM; CDR2 reads ANQGSEA. The CDR3 runs to 15 residues. Here the CDR3 DNA reads TGCAGCGTCGGGGGTGGTCAGGGGCTAGTTTACGGCTACACCTTC. Translation gives CSVGGGQGLVYGYTF.

The chain couples TRBV5-4 to TRBJ2-1, with 10 bases lining up with TRBD2. The germline V gene has CDR1 SGHNT and CDR2 YYREEE (reference sequence). V trimming: 4 bases; J trimming: 3 bases; junction bases outside the gene matches: 4. The CDR3 has 15 residues. CDR3 sequence (DNA): TGTGCCAGCAGCCCACGGACTAGCGGCTACAATGAGCAGTTCTTC. It yields the protein CASSPRTSGYNEQFF.

This chain links TRBV5-1 with TRBJ2-1; 10 positions match TRBD1. The CDR3 covers 16 residues. Trimming at V came to 3 bases and at J to 7 bases, leaving 10 bases not matched to a gene. CDR1 is SGHRS and CDR2 is YFSETQ in the germline V gene. CDR3 in amino acids: CASSSRGTGVYNEQFF. The CDR3, as DNA: TGCGCCAGCAGCTCCCGGGGGACAGGGGTATATAATGAGCAGTTCTTC.

The chain's CDR3 is CASSLDGGGTSGYTF. CDR3 nucleotide sequence: TGTGCCAGCAGCTTGGATGGGGGAGGGACTTCTGGCTACACCTTC. The chain is built from TRBV7-9 and TRBJ1-2; maybe TRBD1 (5 bases). The CDR3 sequence is 15 residues long. V lost 3 bases, J lost 7 bases, and 18 bases lay in between. Germline V gene lookup returns CDR1 SEHNR and CDR2 FQNEAQ (reference sequence).

The V call is TRBV9, the J call TRBJ2-1; D is undetermined. The germline V gene has CDR1 SGDLS and CDR2 YYNGEE. CDR3 size: 11 residues. V lost 0 bases and J lost 11, with 6 bases in between. CDR3 bases: TGTGCCAGCAGCGTAGATAGCCAGCAGTTCTTC. Its protein is CASSVDSQQFF. Drawing the rest from reference TRBV9 and TRBJ2-1, the complete variable domain is DSGVTQTPKHLITATGQRVTLRCSPRSGDLSVYWYQQSLDQGLQFLIQYYNGEERAKGNILERFSAQQFPDLHSELNLSSLELGDSALYFCASSVDSQQFFGPGTRLTVL.

The V gene is TRBV29-1, the J gene TRBJ2-1; 9 bases are shared with TRBD1. V lost 4 bases and J lost 3; bases outside the gene matches: 4. Germline assignment: CDR1 SQVTM and CDR2 ANQGSEA. The CDR3 is 14 residues long. The CDR3, as DNA: TGCAGCGTTGGGGGACAGGGTTACTACAATGAGCAGTTCTTC. Protein: CSVGGQGYYNEQFF.